The clone carrying this TCR beta chain came up once. Its matching antigen is unknown. Healthy Caucasians from Russia aged about 6 to 90 served as donors. The data were obtained in a study of blood T cells in healthy people across ages. General study results and limits: Per million T cells, TCR beta diversity dropped roughly linearly as age increased.

With a J-beta primer mix and a sample-barcoded 5' primer, a second PCR ran roughly 6 to 11 cycles. Researchers report that a template-switch adaptor with 12 random nucleotides tagged each cDNA molecule. Each CDR3 protein is one row after TCRdb ran MiXCR on the 5' RACE reads. The sample consists of fewer than 1 million distinct CDR3 sequences, roughly 44% of them appearing once. This TCR was recovered from a man aged 60 to 75 in good health. Sequencing input: blood.

The CDR3 nucleotides are TGTGCCAGCAGCGGTGATTGGTACGAGCAGTACTTC. It is translated as CASSGDWYEQYF. The genes are TRBV6-1 and TRBJ2-7; D remains ambiguous. Trimming removed 6 bases at V and 4 bases at J, with 10 bases between. This CDR3 has 12 residues. Germline V gene sequence: CDR1 MNHNS, CDR2 SASEGT.